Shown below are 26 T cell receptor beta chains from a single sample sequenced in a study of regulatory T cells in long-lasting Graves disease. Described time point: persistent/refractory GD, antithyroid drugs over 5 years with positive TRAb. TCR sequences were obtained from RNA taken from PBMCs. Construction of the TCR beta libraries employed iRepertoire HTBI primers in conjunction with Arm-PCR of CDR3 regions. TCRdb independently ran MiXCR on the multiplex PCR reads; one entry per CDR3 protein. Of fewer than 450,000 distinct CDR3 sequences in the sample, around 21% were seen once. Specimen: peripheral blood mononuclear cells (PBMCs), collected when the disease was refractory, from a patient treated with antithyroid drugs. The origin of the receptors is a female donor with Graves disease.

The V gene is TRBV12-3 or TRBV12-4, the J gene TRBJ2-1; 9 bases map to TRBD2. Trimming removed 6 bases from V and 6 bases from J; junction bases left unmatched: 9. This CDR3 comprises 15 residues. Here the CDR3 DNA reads TGTGCCAGCAGGGGTGGGGGACTAGCCGGCAATGAGCAGTTCTTC. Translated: CASRGGGLAGNEQFF.

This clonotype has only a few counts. CDR3 coding DNA: TGTGCCAGTAGTCCCGCCGTGCGGGAAAAACTGTTTTTT. Translation gives CASSPAVREKLFF. The gene calls are TRBV19 and TRBJ1-4; D unresolved. Germline V lookup: CDR1 LNHDA, CDR2 SQIVND (reference sequence). CDR3 length: 13 residues. Trimming removed 5 bases at V and 8 bases at J, with 12 bases between.

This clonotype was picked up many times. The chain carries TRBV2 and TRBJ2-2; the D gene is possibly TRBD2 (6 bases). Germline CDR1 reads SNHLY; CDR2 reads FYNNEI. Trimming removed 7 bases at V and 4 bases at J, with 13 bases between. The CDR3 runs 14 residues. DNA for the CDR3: TGTGCCAGCACCCTACTGACTAGCACCGGGGAGCTGTTTTTT. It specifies CASTLLTSTGELFF. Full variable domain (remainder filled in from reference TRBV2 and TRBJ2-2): EPEVTQTPSHQVTQMGQEVILRCVPISNHLYFYWYRQILGQKVEFLVSFYNNEISEKSEIFDDQFSVERPDGSNFTLKIRSTKLEDSAMYFCASTLLTSTGELFFGEGSRLTVL.

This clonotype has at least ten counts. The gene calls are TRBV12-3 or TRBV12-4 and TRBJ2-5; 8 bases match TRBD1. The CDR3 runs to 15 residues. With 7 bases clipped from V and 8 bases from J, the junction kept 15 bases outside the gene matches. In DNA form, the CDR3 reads TGTGCCAGCACCTTCCGACAGGGGCCCATCGGAACCCAGTACTTC. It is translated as CASTFRQGPIGTQYF.

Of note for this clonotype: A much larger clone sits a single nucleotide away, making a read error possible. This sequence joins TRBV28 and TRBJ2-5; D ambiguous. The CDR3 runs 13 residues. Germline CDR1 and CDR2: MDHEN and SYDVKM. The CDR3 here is CACSLTYRGAQYF. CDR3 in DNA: TGTGCCTGCAGTTTGACGTACCGTGGGGCCCAGTACTTC.

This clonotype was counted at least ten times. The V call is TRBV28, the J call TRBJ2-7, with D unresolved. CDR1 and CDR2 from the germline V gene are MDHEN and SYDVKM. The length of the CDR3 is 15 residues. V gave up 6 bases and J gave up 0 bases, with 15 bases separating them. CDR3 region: CASSLAGANSYEQYF. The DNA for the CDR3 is TGTGCCAGCAGCCTCGCAGGCGCCAACTCCTACGAGCAGTACTTC. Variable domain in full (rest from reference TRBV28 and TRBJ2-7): DVKVTQSSRYLVKRTGEKVFLECVQDMDHENMFWYRQDPGLGLRLIYFSYDVKMKEKGDIPEGYSVSREKKERFSLILESASTNQTSMYLCASSLAGANSYEQYFGPGTRLTVT.

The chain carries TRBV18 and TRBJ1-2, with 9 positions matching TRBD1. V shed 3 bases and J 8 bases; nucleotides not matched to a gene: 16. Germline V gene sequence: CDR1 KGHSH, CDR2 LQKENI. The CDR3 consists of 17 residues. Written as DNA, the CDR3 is TGTGCCAGCTCACCCCCGGGACAGGGATTGGTCCCGGGAGGCTACACCTTC. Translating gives CASSPPGQGLVPGGYTF.

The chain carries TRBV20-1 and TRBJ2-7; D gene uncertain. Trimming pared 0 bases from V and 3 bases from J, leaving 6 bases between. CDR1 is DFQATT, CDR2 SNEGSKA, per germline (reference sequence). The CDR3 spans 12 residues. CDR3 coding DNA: TGCAGTGCTAGAGATCCCGGCTACGAGCAGTACTTC. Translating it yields CSARDPGYEQYF.

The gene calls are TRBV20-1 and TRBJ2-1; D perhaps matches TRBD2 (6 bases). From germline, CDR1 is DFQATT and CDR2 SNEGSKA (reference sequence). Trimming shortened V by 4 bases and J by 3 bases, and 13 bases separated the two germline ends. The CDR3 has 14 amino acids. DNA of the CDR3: TGCAGTGCTACCCGAGCGGGCCGCTACAATGAGCAGTTCTTC. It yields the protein CSATRAGRYNEQFF.

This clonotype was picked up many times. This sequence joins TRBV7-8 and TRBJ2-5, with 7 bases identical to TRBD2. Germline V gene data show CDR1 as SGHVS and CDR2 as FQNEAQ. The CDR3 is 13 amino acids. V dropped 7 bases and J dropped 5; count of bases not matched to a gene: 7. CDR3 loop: CASTRSGGETQYF. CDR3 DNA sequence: TGTGCCAGCACCCGATCGGGGGGTGAGACCCAGTACTTC.

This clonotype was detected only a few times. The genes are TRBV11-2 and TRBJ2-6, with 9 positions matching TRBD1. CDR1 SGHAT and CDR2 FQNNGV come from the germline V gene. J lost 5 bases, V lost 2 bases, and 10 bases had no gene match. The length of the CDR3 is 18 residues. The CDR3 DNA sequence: TGTGCCAGCAGCTTAAAGGGACAGGGCCACGGCTGGGCCAACGTCCTGACTTTC. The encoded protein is CASSLKGQGHGWANVLTF.

The CDR3 protein is CASSLGSRRNEQYF. The DNA of the CDR3 is TGTGCCAGCAGCTTGGGTAGCCGACGAAACGAGCAGTACTTC. The J gene is TRBJ2-7, the V gene TRBV7-9, with D hard to call. The germline gives CDR1 SEHNR, CDR2 FQNEAQ (reference sequence). V was trimmed by 3 bases and J by 5 bases, leaving 14 bases between them. This CDR3 is built from 14 residues.

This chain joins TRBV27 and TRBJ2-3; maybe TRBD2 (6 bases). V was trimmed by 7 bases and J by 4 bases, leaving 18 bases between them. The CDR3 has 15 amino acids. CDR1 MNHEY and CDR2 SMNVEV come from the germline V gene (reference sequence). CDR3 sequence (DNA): TGTGCCAGCACGGGCATTACGGGAGTAGCAGATACGCAGTATTTT. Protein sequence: CASTGITGVADTQYF.

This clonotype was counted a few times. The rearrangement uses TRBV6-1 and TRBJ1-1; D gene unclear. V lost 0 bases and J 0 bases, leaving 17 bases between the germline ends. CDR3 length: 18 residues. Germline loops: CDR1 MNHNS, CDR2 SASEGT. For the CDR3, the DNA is TGTGCCAGCAGTGAAGCGTTGCCTTGGAAGTTCATGAACACTGAAGCTTTCTTT. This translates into CASSEALPWKFMNTEAFF.

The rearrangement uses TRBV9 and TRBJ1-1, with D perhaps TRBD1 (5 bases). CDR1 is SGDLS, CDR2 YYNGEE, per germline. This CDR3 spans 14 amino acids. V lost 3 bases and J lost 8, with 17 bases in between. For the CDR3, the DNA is TGTGCCAGCAGCGCAACTAAGGGGCTGGGGGAAGCTTTCTTT. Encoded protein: CASSATKGLGEAFF.

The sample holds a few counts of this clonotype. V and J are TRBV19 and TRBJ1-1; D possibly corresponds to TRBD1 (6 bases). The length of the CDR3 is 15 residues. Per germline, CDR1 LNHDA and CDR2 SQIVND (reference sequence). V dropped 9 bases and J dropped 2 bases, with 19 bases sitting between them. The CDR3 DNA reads TGTGCCAGCCACCCAGGGGTGAATGGAAACACTGAAGCTTTCTTT. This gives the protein CASHPGVNGNTEAFF. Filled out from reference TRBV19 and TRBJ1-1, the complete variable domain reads DGGITQSPKYLFRKEGQNVTLSCEQNLNHDAMYWYRQDPGQGLRLIYYSQIVNDFQKGDIAEGYSVSREKKESFPLTVTSAQKNPTAFYLCASHPGVNGNTEAFFGQGTRLTVV.

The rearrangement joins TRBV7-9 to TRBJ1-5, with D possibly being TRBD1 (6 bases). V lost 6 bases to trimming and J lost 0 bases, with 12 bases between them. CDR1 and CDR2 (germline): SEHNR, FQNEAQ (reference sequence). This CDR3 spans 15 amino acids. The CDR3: CASSWGADSNQPQHF. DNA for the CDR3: TGTGCCAGCAGTTGGGGGGCCGATAGCAATCAGCCCCAGCATTTT.

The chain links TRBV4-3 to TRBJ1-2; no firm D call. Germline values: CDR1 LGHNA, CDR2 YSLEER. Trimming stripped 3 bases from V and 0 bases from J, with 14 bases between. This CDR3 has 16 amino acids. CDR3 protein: CASSQYGSEANYGYTF. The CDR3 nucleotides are TGCGCCAGCAGCCAGTATGGATCGGAAGCTAACTATGGCTACACCTTC.

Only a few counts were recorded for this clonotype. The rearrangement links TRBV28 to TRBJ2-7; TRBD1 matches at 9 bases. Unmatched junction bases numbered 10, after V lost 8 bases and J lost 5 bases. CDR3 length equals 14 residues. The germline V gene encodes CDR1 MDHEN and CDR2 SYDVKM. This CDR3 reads CASGAGTGYHEQYF. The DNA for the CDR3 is TGTGCCAGCGGGGCCGGGACAGGGTACCACGAGCAGTACTTC.

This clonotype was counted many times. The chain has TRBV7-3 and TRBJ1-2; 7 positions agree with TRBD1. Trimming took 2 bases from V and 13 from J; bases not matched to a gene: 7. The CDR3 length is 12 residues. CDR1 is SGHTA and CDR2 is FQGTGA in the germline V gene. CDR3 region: CASSLGTAGLTF. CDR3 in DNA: TGTGCCAGCAGCTTAGGGACAGCTGGTCTCACCTTC.

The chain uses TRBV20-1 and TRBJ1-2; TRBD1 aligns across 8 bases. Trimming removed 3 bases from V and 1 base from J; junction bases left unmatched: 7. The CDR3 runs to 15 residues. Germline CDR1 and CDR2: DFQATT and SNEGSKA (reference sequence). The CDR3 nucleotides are TGCAGTGCTAGGGGGGACAGGCAGAATAACTATGGCTACACCTTC. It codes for CSARGDRQNNYGYTF.

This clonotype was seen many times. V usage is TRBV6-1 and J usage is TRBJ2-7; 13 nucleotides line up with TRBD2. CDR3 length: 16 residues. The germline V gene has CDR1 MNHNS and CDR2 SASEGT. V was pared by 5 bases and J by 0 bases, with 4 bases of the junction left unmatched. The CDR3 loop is CASSPGLAGVSYEQYF. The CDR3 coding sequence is TGTGCCAGCAGTCCCGGACTAGCGGGAGTCTCCTACGAGCAGTACTTC.

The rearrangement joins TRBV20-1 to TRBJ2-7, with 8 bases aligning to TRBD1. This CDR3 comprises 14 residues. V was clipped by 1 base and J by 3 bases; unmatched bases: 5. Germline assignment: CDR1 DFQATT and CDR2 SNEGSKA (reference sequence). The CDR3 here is CSARGTGGYYEQYF. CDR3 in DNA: TGCAGTGCTAGAGGTACAGGGGGATACTACGAGCAGTACTTC.

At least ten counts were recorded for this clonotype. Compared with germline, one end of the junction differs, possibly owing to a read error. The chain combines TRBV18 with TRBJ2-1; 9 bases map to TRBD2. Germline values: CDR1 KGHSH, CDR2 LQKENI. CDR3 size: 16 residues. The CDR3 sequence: CASSQGLAPAYNEQFF. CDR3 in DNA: TGTGCCAGCTCACAGGGACTAGCCCCCGCCTACAATGAGCAGTTTTTC.

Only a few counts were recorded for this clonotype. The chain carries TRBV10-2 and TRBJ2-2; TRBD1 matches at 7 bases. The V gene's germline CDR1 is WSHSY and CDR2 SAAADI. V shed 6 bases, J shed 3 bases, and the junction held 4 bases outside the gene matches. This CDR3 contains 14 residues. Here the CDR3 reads CASRTGSYTGELFF. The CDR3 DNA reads TGCGCCAGCAGGACAGGGTCTTACACCGGGGAGCTGTTTTTT.

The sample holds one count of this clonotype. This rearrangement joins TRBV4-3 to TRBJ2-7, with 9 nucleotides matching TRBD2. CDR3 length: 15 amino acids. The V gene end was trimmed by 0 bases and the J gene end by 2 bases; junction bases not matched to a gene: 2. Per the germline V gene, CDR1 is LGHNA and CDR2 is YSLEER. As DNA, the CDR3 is TGCGCCAGCAGCCAAGATATAGCGGGAGCCTACGAGCAGTACTTC. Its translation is CASSQDIAGAYEQYF.